This is a list of T cell receptor beta chains from one sample in a study of graft-versus-host responses after intestinal transplantation. Libraries were prepared by immunoSEQ multiplex PCR; TCRdb keeps only in-frame clonotypes and omits some of them. The sample carries around 88,000 clones, approximately 90% recorded once. These receptors' antigens are unknown. The source material was unstimulated CD8+ T cells sorted from spleen or lymph node cells, sampled before transplant. The origin of the receptors is a human donor who was the organ donor for an intestinal transplant. Both conserved end residues are part of each CDR3.

length: 14; V: TRBV27; CDR3: CASSFSGTNYEQYF
length: 9; V: TRBV25-1; CDR3: CASINEQYF
length: 15; V: TRBV5-1; CDR3: CASSPDPGDGYEQYF
length: 17; V: TRBV29-1; CDR3: CSVGVAVYQTTYNEQFF
length: 14; V: TRBV6-6; CDR3: CASRRLAGGHEQFF
length: 16; V: TRBV7-9; CDR3: CASSLKKRTRNTEAFF
length: 15; V: TRBV27; CDR3: CASSLTGGSRNEQFF
length: 15; V: TRBV15; CDR3: CATSRDQGPRETQYF
length: 12; V: TRBV6-5; CDR3: CASSEGRDEQFF
length: 15; V: TRBV13; CDR3: CASSFSTGASGGYTF